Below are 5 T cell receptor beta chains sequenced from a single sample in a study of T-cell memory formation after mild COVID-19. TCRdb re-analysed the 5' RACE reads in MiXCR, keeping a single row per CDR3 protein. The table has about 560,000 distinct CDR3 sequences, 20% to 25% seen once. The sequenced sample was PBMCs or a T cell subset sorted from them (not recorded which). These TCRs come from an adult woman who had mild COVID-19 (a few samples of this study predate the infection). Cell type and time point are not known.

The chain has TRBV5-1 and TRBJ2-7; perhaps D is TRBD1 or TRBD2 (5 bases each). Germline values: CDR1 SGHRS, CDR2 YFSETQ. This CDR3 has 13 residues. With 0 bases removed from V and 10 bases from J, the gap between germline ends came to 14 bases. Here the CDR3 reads CASSLAVGENQYF. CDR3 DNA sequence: TGCGCCAGCAGCTTGGCCGTGGGGGAGAATCAGTACTTC.

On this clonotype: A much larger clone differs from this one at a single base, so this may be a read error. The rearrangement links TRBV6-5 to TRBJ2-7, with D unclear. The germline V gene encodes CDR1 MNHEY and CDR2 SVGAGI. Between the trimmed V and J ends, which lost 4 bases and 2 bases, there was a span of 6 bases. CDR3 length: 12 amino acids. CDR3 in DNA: TGTGCCAGCAGTTCCGACACCTACGAGCAGTACTTC. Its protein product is CASSSDTYEQYF.

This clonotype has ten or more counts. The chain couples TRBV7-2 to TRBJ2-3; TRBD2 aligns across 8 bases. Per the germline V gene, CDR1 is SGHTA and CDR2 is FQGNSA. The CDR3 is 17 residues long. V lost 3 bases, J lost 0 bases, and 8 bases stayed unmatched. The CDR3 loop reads CASSFTSGVLSTDTQYF. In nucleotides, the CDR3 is TGTGCCAGCAGCTTTACTAGCGGTGTTCTAAGCACAGATACGCAGTATTTT.

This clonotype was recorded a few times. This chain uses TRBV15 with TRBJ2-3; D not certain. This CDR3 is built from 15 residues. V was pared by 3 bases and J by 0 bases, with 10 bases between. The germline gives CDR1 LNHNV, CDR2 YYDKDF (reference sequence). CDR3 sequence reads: CATSSRLTSTDTQYF. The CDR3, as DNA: TGTGCCACCAGCAGCCGACTGACAAGCACAGATACGCAGTATTTT.

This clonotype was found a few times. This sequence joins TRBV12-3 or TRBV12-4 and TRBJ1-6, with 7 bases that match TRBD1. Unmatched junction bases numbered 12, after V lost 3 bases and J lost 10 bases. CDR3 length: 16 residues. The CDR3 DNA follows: TGTGCCAGCAGTTTCTTGCAGGGGGGGCGCAACTCACCCCTCCACTTT. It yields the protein CASSFLQGGRNSPLHF.